A single sample is the source of the 10 T cell receptor beta chains below, sequenced in a study of T-cell reconstitution after alpha-beta-depleted transplantation in children. During its preparation, the TCRbeta library received unique molecular identifiers. TCRdb re-derived calls from the PCR reads in MiXCR, one entry per CDR3 protein. The sample holds about 200,000 distinct CDR3 sequences, around a sixth seen once. The sequences come from PBMCs, mostly from graft donor cells, collected 360 days after TCRalphabeta/CD19-depleted stem cell transplant. These receptors were collected from a male patient under 10 years old who had a stem cell transplant for acute lymphoblastic leukemia, so the T cells may come from the graft donor.

This clonotype was observed a few times. The V call is TRBV5-6, the J call TRBJ2-3, with 8 bases matching TRBD1. This CDR3 is 15 amino acids long. With 2 bases clipped from V and 4 bases from J, the junction kept 6 bases outside the gene matches. Germline V gene lookup returns CDR1 SGHDT and CDR2 YYEEEE. CDR3 loop: CASSFRQGNADTQYF. In DNA form, the CDR3 reads TGTGCCAGCAGCTTCAGACAGGGGAACGCAGATACGCAGTATTTT.

The chain has TRBV29-1 and TRBJ2-3; no clear D gene. Between the trimmed V and J ends, which lost 0 bases and 10 bases, there was a span of 5 bases. CDR1 SQVTM and CDR2 ANQGSEA come from the germline V gene. The CDR3 consists of 10 residues. The CDR3 spells CSVEDGAQYF. The DNA for the CDR3 is TGCAGCGTTGAAGATGGAGCGCAGTATTTT.

The V call is TRBV10-3, the J call TRBJ2-3, with D possibly being TRBD1 (6 bases). V lost 7 bases and J lost 3, with 11 bases in between. This CDR3 spans 13 amino acids. CDR1 is ENHRY, CDR2 SYGVKD, per germline. For the CDR3, the DNA is TGTGCCATCAAGAACAGGGAGACAGATACGCAGTATTTT. Protein product: CAIKNRETDTQYF.

This clonotype came up a few times. The genes are TRBV5-1 and TRBJ2-4; TRBD2 is a possible D gene (6 bases). Germline V gene data show CDR1 as SGHRS and CDR2 as YFSETQ. CDR3 length: 11 residues. The V end lost 5 bases, the J end lost 8 bases, and 8 bases lay between the germline ends. The CDR3 sequence is CASRRDHIQYF. The CDR3, as DNA: TGCGCCAGCAGGCGGGACCACATTCAGTACTTC.

This chain uses TRBV7-2 with TRBJ2-3, with D possibly matching TRBD1 (7 bases). This CDR3 spans 13 amino acids. Trimming shortened V by 4 bases and J by 5 bases, and 10 bases separated the two germline ends. CDR1 SGHTA and CDR2 FQGNSA come from the germline V gene. The CDR3, as DNA: TGTGCCAGCAGCTCCCAGGGGGGAGATACGCAGTATTTT. Translated, it gives CASSSQGGDTQYF.

This clonotype was picked up many times. V and J are TRBV12-3 or TRBV12-4 and TRBJ2-7; D is unclear. CDR3 length equals 13 residues. Trimming removed 3 bases from V and 2 bases from J, with 8 bases in between. The CDR3 DNA follows: TGTGCCAGCAGTTTGGCCCCACCCTACGAGCAGTACTTC. This codes for CASSLAPPYEQYF.

The chain recombines TRBV11-3 with TRBJ2-1; 10 nucleotides agree with TRBD1. From germline, CDR1 is SGHNT and CDR2 YENEEA. This CDR3 has 16 residues. V dropped 1 base and J dropped 7; count of bases not matched to a gene: 7. The CDR3 DNA reads as TGTGCCAGCAGCTTAGTCCTGACAGGGGGCAAGAATGAGCAGTTCTTC. Its translation: CASSLVLTGGKNEQFF.

This clonotype was seen more than once but under ten times. This chain uses TRBV7-8 with TRBJ2-1; TRBD2 might be the D (7 bases). The V and J ends lost 8 bases and 0 bases respectively, with 14 bases between them. The CDR3 extends over 15 amino acids. Germline CDR1 is SGHVS and CDR2 is FQNEAQ. DNA of the CDR3: TGTGCCAGCGGGGGGGGCAGGAGCTCCTACAATGAGCAGTTCTTC. This encodes CASGGGRSSYNEQFF.

This clonotype was found many times. This chain links TRBV21-1 with TRBJ1-4. TRBV21-1 is assigned pseudogene status. The CDR3 extends over 9 amino acids. The CDR3: CATNEKLFF. Written as DNA, the CDR3 is TGTGCAACTAATGAAAAACTGTTTTTT.

This clonotype was observed a handful of times. The CDR3 here is CASSPRDFAGQQYF. CDR3 nucleotides: TGTGCCAGCAGCCCCAGGGATTTTGCGGGACAACAGTACTTC. The genes are TRBV7-8 and TRBJ2-7, with D possibly being TRBD1 or TRBD2 (6 bases each). Trimming cost V 5 bases and J 10 bases, with 21 bases left between them. The germline CDR1 and CDR2 sequences are SGHVS and FQNEAQ. CDR3 length equals 14 residues.